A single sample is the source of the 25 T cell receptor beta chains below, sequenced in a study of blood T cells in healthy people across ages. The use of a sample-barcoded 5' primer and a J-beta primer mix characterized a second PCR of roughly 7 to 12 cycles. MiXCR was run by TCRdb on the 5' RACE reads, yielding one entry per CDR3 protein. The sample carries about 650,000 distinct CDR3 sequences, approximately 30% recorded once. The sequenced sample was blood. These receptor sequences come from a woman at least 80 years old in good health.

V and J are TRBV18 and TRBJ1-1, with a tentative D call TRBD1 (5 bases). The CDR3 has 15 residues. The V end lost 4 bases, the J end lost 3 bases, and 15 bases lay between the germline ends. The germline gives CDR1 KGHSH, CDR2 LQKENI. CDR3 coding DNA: TGTGCCAGCTCACGGCGCCGGGACCCAGACACTGAAGCTTTCTTT. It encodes CASSRRRDPDTEAFF.

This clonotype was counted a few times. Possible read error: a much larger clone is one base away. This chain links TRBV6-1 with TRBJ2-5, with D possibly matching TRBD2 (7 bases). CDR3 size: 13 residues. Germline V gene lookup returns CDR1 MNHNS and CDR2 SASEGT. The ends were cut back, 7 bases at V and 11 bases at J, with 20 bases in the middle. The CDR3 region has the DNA TGTGCCAGCACCATAGGCGGGGGCAATGAGCAGTACTTC. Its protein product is CASTIGGGNEQYF.

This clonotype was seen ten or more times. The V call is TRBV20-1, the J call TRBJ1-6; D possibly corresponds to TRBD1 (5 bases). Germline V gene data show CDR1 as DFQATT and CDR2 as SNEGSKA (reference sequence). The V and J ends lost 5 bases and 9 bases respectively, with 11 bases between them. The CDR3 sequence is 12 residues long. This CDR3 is CSAGRDGSPLHF. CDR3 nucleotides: TGCAGTGCTGGAAGGGACGGTTCACCCCTCCACTTT.

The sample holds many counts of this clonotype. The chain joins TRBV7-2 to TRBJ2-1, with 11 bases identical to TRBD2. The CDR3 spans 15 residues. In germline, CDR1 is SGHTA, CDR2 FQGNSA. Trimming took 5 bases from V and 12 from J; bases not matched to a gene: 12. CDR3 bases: TGTGCCAGCAGCCTCTCTAGCGGGGGGCCTTTTGCGCAGTTCTTC. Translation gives CASSLSSGGPFAQFF.

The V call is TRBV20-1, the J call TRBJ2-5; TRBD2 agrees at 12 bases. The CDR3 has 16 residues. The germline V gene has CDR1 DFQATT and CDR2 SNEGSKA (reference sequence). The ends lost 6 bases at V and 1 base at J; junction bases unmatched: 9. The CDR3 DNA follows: TGCAGTGCACAGCTAGCGGGAGGGCCCCCCCAAGAGACCCAGTACTTC. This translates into CSAQLAGGPPQETQYF.

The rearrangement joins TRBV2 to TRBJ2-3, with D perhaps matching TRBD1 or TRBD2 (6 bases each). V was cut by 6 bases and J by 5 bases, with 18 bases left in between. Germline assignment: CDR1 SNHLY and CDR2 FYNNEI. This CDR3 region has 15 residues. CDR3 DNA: TGTGCCAGCAGAGACCTTAGCGGAGGGGGAGATACGCAGTATTTT. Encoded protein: CASRDLSGGGDTQYF.

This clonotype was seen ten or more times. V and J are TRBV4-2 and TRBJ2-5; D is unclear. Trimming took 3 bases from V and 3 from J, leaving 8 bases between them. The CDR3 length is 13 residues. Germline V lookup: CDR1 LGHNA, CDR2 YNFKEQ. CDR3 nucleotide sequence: TGTGCCAGCAGCCATGGGTCCGAAGAGACCCAGTACTTC. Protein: CASSHGSEETQYF.

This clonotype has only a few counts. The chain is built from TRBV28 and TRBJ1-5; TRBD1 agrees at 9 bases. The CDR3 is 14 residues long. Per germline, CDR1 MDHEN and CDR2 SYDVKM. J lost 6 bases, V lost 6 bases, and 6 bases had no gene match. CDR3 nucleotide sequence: TGTGCCAGCAGCCAGGGGGACAGGGTTCAGCCCCAGCATTTT. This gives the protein CASSQGDRVQPQHF. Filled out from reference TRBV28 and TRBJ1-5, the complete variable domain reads DVKVTQSSRYLVKRTGEKVFLECVQDMDHENMFWYRQDPGLGLRLIYFSYDVKMKEKGDIPEGYSVSREKKERFSLILESASTNQTSMYLCASSQGDRVQPQHFGDGTRLSIL.

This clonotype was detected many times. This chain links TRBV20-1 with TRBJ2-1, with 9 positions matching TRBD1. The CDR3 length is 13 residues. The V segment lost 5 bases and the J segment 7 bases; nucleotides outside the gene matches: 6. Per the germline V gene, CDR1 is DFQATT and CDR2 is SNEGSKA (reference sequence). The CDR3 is CSAVRDRVNEQFF. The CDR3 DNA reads TGCAGTGCTGTTCGGGACAGGGTTAATGAGCAGTTCTTC.

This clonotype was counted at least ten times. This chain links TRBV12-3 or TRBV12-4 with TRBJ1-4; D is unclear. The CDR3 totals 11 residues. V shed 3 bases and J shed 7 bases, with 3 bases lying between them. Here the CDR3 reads CASSFAEKLFF. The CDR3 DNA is TGTGCCAGCAGTTTTGCTGAAAAACTGTTTTTT.

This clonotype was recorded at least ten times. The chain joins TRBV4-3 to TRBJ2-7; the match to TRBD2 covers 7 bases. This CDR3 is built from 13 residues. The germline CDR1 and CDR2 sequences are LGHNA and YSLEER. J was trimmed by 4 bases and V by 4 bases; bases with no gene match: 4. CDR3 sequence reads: CASSLERGYEQYF. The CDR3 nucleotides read TGCGCCAGCAGCCTTGAGCGGGGATACGAGCAGTACTTC.

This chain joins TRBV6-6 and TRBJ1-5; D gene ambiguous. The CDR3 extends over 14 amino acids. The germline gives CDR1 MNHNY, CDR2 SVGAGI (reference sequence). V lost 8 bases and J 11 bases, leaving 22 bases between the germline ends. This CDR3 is CASETLGGVQSQHF. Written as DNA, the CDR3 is TGTGCCAGCGAAACCTTAGGCGGGGTGCAGTCCCAGCATTTT.

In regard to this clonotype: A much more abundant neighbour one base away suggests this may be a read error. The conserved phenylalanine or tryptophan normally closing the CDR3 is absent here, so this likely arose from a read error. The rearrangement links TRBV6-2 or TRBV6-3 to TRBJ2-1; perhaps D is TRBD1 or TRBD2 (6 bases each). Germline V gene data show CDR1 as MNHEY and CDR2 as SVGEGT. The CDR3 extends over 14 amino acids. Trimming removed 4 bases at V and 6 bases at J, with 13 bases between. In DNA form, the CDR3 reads TGTGCCAGCAGTTCGGGGGCCTGGTTCAATGAGCAGTTCGTC. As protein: CASSSGAWFNEQFV.

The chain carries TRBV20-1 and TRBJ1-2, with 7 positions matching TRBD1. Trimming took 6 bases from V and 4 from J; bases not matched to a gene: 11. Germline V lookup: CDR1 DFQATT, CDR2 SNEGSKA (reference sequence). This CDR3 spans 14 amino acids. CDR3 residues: CSARKTGYGYGYTF. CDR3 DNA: TGCAGTGCCAGAAAGACAGGGTACGGCTATGGCTACACCTTC.

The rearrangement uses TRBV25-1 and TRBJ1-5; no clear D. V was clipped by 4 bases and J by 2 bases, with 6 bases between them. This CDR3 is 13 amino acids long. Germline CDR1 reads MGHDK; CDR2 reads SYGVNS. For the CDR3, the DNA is TGTGCCAGCAGTGGATGGGGCAATCAGCCCCAGCATTTT. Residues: CASSGWGNQPQHF.

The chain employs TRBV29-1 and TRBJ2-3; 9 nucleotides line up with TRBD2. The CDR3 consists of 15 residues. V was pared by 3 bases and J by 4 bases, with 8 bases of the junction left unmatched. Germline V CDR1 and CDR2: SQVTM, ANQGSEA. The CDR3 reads CSVDILAGRADTQYF. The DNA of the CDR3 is TGCAGCGTTGATATCCTAGCGGGAAGAGCAGATACGCAGTATTTT.

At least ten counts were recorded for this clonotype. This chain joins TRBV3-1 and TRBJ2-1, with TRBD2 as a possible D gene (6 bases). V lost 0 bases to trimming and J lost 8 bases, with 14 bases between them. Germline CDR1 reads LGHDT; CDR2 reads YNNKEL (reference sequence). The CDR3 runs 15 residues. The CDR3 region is CASSQDRRGGDEQFF. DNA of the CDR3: TGTGCCAGCAGCCAAGATAGGAGGGGCGGCGATGAGCAGTTCTTC.

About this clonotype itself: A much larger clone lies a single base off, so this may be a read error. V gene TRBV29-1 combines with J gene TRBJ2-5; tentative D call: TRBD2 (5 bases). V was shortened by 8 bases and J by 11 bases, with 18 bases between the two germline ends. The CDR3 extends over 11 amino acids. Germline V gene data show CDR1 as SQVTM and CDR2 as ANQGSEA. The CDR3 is CSSRGSSEQYF. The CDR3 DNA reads TGCAGCTCCCGGGGTTCTAGTGAGCAGTACTTC.

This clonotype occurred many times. The CDR3 protein is CASSPTESSTDTQYF. For the CDR3, the DNA is TGTGCCAGCTCACCGACAGAGTCTAGCACAGATACGCAGTATTTT. The chain joins TRBV18 to TRBJ2-3; D is perhaps TRBD1 (5 bases). The CDR3 covers 15 residues. The ends were cut back, 3 bases at V and 0 bases at J, with 10 bases in the middle. Germline V gene lookup returns CDR1 KGHSH and CDR2 LQKENI.

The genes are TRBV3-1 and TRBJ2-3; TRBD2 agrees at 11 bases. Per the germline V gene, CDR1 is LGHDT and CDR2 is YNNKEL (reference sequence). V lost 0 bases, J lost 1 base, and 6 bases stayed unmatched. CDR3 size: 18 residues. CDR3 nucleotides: TGTGCCAGCAGCCAAGAGGGAACTAGCGGGGGCCGCACAGATACGCAGTATTTT. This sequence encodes CASSQEGTSGGRTDTQYF.

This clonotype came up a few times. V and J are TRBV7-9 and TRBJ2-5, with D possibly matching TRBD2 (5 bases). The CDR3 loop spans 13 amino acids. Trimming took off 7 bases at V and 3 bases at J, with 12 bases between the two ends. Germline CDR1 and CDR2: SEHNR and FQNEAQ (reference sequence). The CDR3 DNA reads TGTGCCAGCATCCCCTCCGGGAAAGAGACCCAGTACTTC. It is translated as CASIPSGKETQYF.

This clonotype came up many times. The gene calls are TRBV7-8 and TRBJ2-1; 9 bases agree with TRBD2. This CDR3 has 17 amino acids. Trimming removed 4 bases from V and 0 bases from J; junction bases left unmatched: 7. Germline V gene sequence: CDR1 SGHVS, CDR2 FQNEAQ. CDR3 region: CASSSRASGASYNEQFF. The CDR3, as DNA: TGTGCCAGCAGCTCTAGAGCTAGCGGGGCCTCCTACAATGAGCAGTTCTTC.

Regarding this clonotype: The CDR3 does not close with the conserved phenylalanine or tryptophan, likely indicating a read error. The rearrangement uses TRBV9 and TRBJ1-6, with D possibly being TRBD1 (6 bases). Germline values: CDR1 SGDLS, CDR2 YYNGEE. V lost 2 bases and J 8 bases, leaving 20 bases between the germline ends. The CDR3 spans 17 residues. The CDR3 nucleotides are TGTGCCAGCAGCGTTCCAAGGGCATCGGGGGGCGATTCACCCCTCCACTGT. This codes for CASSVPRASGGDSPLHC.

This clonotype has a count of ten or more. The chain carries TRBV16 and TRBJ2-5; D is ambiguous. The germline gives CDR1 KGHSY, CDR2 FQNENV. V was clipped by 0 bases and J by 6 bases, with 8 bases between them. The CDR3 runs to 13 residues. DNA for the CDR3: TGTGCCAGCAGCCAATCAGAAGCGAAGACCCAGTACTTC. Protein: CASSQSEAKTQYF.

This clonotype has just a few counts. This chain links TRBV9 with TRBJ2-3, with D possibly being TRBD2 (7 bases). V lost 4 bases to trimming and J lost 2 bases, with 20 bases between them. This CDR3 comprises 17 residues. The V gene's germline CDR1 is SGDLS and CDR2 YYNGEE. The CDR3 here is CASSNYSRGAPTDTQYF. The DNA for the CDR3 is TGTGCCAGCAGCAACTACTCCCGGGGGGCCCCCACAGATACGCAGTATTTT.